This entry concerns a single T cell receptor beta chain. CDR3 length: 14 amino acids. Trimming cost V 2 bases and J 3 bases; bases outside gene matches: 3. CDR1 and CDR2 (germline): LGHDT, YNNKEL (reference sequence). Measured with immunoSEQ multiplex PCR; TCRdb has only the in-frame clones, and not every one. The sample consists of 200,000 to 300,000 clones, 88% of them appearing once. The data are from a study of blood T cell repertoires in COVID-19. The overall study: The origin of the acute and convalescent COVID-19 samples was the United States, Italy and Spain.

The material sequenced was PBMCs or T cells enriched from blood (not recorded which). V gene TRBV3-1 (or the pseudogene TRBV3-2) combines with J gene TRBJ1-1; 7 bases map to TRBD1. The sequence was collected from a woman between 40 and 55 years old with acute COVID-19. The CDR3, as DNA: TGTGCCAGCAGCCAACGGACAGGCGACACTGAAGCTTTCTTT. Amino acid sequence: CASSQRTGDTEAFF.